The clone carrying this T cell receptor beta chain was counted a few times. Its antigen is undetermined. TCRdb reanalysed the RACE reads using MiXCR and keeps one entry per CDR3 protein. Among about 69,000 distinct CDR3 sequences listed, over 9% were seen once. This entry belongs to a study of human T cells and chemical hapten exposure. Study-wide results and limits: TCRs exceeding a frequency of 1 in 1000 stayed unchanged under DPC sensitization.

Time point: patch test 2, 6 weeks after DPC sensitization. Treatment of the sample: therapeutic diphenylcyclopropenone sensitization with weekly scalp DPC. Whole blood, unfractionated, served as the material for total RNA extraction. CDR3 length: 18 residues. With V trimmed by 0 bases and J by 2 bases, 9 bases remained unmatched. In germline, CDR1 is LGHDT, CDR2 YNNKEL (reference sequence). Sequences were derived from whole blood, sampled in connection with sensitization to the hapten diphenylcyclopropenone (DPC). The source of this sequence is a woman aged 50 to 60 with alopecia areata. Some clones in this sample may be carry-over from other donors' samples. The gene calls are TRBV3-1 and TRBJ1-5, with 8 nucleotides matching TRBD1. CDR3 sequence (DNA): TGTGCCAGCAGCCAAGAACCGCCAGGGGGCCGGGGCAATCAGCCCCAGCATTTT. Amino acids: CASSQEPPGGRGNQPQHF. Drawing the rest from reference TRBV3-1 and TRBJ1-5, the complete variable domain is DTAVSQTPKYLVTQMGNDKSIKCEQNLGHDTMYWYKQDSKKFLKIMFSYNNKELIINETVPNRFSPKSPDKAHLNLHINSLELGDSAVYFCASSQEPPGGRGNQPQHFGDGTRLSIL.